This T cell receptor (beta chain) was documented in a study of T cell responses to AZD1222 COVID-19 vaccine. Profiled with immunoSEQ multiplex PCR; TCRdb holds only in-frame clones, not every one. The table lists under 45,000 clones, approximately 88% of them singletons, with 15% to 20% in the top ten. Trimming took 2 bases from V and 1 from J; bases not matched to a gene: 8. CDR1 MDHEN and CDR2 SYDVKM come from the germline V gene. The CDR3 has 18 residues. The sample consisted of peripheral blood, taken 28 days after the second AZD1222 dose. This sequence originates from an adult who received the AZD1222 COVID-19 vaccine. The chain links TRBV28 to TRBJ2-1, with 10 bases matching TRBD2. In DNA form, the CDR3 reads TGTGCCAGCAGTTTACAAAATAGCGGGGGGCCGTCCTACAATGAGCAGTTCTTC. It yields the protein CASSLQNSGGPSYNEQFF.